The count of the clone carrying this T cell receptor beta chain is one. No antigen is known for it. Germline V CDR1 and CDR2: SGHRS, YFSETQ. CDR3 length: 15 amino acids. The V and J ends lost 1 base and 3 bases respectively, with 13 bases between them. The entry originates in a study of T cell responses to AZD1222 COVID-19 vaccine. Looking at the study overall: Analyses pooled second doses at about 4 or about 12 weeks. Study-level findings and limits: Donors were largely white British and mainly female; clonal diversity was possibly underestimated. Spike-specific TCR breadth and depth went up after people got two AZD1222 doses.

Generated by immunoSEQ multiplex PCR, the TCRdb table keeps only in-frame clones and is missing some. The profile shows 100,000 to 120,000 clones, 88% of them singletons. The clonotype was recovered from an adult in good health. Sequences were derived from peripheral blood, sampled on day 0 of AZD1222 vaccination. The chain combines TRBV5-1 with TRBJ1-2; tentative D call: TRBD1 (6 bases). The DNA for the CDR3 is TGCGCCAGCAGCTTGTTGGGGGGCGCCGACTATGGCTACACCTTC. Amino acids: CASSLLGGADYGYTF.